Given below is one T cell receptor beta chain in context. Antigen unknown. The sample belongs to a study of T cell responses to AZD1222 COVID-19 vaccine. Study-level points and caveats: Of spike-specific TCRs, nearly half reportedly target regions left unmutated in variants.

The J segment lost 3 bases and the V segment lost 3 bases, leaving 5 bases of the junction unmatched. The CDR3 covers 15 residues. Germline values: CDR1 MGHRA, CDR2 YSYEKL. Only in-frame clones appear in the TCRdb table, and some are missing; sequencing was by immunoSEQ multiplex PCR. Among approximately 190,000 clones listed, 80% to 95% were seen once. The chain employs TRBV4-1 and TRBJ2-1; 7 bases are shared with TRBD1. The sample in question was peripheral blood, obtained 28 days after the second AZD1222 dose. This sequence was found in an adult who received the AZD1222 COVID-19 vaccine. CDR3 in DNA: TGCGCCAGCAGCCAGCGACAGGGCAGCTACAATGAGCAGTTCTTC. The encoded protein is CASSQRQGSYNEQFF.